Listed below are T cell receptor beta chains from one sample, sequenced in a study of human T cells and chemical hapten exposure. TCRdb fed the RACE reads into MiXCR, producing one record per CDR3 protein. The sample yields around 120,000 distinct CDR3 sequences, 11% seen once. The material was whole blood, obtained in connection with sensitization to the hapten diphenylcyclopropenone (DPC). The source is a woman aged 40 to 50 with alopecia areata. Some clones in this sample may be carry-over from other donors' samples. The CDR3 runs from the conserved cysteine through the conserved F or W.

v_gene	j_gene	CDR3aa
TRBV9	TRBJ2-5	CASSAQAGRQRETQYF
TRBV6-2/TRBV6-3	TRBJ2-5	CASSSGAQETQYF
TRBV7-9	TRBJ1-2	CASSSPPEDYGYTF
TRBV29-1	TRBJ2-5	CSVEKGGGLYQETQYF
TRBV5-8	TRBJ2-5	CASSLAGRKETQYF
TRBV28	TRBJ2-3	CASSRQGGRTDTQYF
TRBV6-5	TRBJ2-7	CASSYSFLGEYEQYF
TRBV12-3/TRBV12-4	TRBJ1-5	CASSGDRVQPQHF
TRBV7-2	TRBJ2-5	CASTRRGQETQYF
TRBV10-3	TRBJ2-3	CALRGDRGTDTQYF
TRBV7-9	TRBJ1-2	CASTLTGEGLVGYGYTF
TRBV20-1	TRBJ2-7	CSARDPSGGWSSYEQYF
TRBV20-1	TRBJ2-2	CSARVDRGNTGELFF
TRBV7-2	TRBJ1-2	CASTPERGRGYTF
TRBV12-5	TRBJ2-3	CASGLVGADTQYF
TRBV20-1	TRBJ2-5	CSARIHQAGGETQYF
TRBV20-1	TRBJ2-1	CSARDSSGKSSYNEQFF
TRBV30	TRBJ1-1	CAWSAGGALAEAFF
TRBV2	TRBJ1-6	CASSVEVAYNSPLHF
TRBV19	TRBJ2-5	CASSIFTGPSETQYF
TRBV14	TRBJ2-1	CASSQDAVLSYNEQFF
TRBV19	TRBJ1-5	CASSYGTGGHQPQHF
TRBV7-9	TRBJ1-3	CASSLRGDSGNTIYF
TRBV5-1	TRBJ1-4	CASSLAGTVENLFF
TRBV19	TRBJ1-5	CASGSGPGPQHF
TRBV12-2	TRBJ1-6	CASRPESPLHF
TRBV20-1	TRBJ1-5	CSARTGLGATWQPQHF
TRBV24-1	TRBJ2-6	CATSGWTGGTGANVLTF
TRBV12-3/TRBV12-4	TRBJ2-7	CASSPGPPKSHEQYF
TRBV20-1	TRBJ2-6	CSARDLGHSGANVLTF
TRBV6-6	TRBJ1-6	CASSYSKDRPDYNSPLHF
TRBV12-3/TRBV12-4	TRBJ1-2	CASRSPGQIRATGCTF
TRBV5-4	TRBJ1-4	CASSGGTGEHEKLFF
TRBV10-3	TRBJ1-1	CAISVKGADTEAFF
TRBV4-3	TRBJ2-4	CASSQEARTKNIQYF
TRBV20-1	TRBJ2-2	CSASLTGRVNTGELFF
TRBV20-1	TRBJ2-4	CSAGPGGYIQYF
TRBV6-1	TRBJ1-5	CASSWTGGIQPQHF
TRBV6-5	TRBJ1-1	CASSWDRNTEAFF
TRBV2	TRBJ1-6	CASSDYGVHF
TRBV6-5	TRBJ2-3	CASTEPGPGLGTDTQYF
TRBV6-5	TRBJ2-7	CASSDGGGPTNIYEQYF
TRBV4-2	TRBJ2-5	CASSPPGRQETQYF
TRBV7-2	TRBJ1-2	CASSPAAGGYGYTF
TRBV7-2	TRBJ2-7	CASSHPSGGSYEQYF
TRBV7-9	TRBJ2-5	CASSLGGTTLQETQYF
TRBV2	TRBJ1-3	CASSGQDLPYGNTIYF
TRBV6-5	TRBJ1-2	CASSWTASLNYGYTF
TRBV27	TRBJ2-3	CASSYRTGRADTQYF
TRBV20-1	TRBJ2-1	CSARDRVGTSGYKEQFF
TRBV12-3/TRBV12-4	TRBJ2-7	CASSPGLTTTYEQYF
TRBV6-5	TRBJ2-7	CASRKDTYEQYF
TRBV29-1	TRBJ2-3	CSVSGDTQYF
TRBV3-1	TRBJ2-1	CASSHGVASGGNEQFF
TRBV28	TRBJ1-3	CASSSIGQGNTIYF
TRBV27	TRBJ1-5	CASSFAGGTSQPQHF
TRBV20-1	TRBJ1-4	CSAWGTANEKLFF
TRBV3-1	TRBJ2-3	CASTRTYGTDTQYF
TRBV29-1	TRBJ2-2	CRTPRENTGELFF